Following are 30 T cell receptor beta chains from one sample sequenced in a study of graft-versus-host responses after intestinal transplantation. These receptors are not linked to any known antigen. Data came from immunoSEQ multiplex PCR; TCRdb stores just in-frame clones and leaves some out. The sample holds about 88,000 clones; about 94% are singletons and the top ten take approximately 0.2%. Sequenced material: unstimulated CD4+ T cells sorted from spleen or lymph node cells, taken before transplant. The receptors stem from a human donor who was the organ donor for an intestinal transplant.

The chain's CDR3 is CASSKAGGPTDTQYF. CDR3 DNA sequence: TGCGCCAGTTCAAAAGCGGGGGGGCCCACAGATACGCAGTATTTT. The chain recombines TRBV10-1 with TRBJ2-3; TRBD2 agrees at 10 bases. The germline V gene has CDR1 WNHNN and CDR2 SYGVQD (reference sequence). The CDR3 is 15 residues long. The trim removed 9 bases at V and 2 bases at J, leaving 8 bases unmatched.

This chain links TRBV14 with TRBJ2-1; D ambiguous. This CDR3 is 15 amino acids long. The germline V and J ends were trimmed by 4 bases and 1 base, with 11 bases remaining between them. Germline V gives CDR1 SGHDN, CDR2 FVKESK. The CDR3: CASSLFRGSYNEQFF. The CDR3 region has the DNA TGTGCCAGCAGCCTTTTTAGAGGTTCCTACAATGAGCAGTTCTTC.

The chain carries TRBV15 and TRBJ1-5; D remains ambiguous. This CDR3 spans 14 amino acids. Germline V lookup: CDR1 LNHNV, CDR2 YYDKDF (reference sequence). V gave up 1 base and J gave up 0 bases, with 4 bases separating them. As DNA, the CDR3 is TGTGCCACCAGCAGAGCGTATAGCAATCAGCCCCAGCATTTT. Translation: CATSRAYSNQPQHF.

J is TRBJ1-1 and V is TRBV28; weak D call: TRBD1 (6 bases). V lost 8 bases, J lost 1 base, and 20 bases lay in between. There are 16 residues in the CDR3. CDR1 and CDR2 (germline): MDHEN, SYDVKM. The CDR3 reads CASPSRGQNANTEAFF. The CDR3 coding sequence is TGTGCCAGCCCTAGCCGGGGGCAAAACGCGAACACTGAAGCTTTCTTT.

The rearrangement joins TRBV28 to TRBJ2-5; 14 nucleotides line up with TRBD2. The CDR3 runs to 15 residues. Trimming took 7 bases from V and 7 from J; bases not matched to a gene: 8. Germline CDR1 and CDR2: MDHEN and SYDVKM. The DNA for the CDR3 is TGTGCCAGCATAGGGACTAGCGGGGGTTATGGGACCCAGTACTTC. Translation: CASIGTSGGYGTQYF. Using reference TRBV28 and TRBJ2-5 for the parts outside the CDR3, the full variable domain is DVKVTQSSRYLVKRTGEKVFLECVQDMDHENMFWYRQDPGLGLRLIYFSYDVKMKEKGDIPEGYSVSREKKERFSLILESASTNQTSMYLCASIGTSGGYGTQYFGPGTRLLVL.

The chain joins TRBV7-2 to TRBJ2-3, with 7 bases fitting TRBD2. The CDR3 loop spans 16 amino acids. The germline gives CDR1 SGHTA, CDR2 FQGNSA. With 2 bases clipped from V and 2 bases from J, the junction kept 7 bases outside the gene matches. This CDR3 reads CASSLWGGSLTDTQYF. For the CDR3, the DNA is TGTGCCAGCAGCTTATGGGGGGGGTCACTCACAGATACGCAGTATTTT.

The chain is built from TRBV7-2 and TRBJ1-2; TRBD1 might be the D (5 bases). This CDR3 is 14 amino acids long. Trimming took 1 base from V and 0 from J, leaving 6 bases between them. CDR1 and CDR2 from the germline V gene are SGHTA and FQGNSA. As DNA, the CDR3 is TGTGCCAGCAGCTTAGACAGGCCTAACTATGGCTACACCTTC. As protein: CASSLDRPNYGYTF.

The chain uses TRBV6-1 and TRBJ2-3; 13 bases are shared with TRBD2. The V segment lost 2 bases and the J segment 1 base; nucleotides outside the gene matches: 3. Per the germline V gene, CDR1 is MNHNS and CDR2 is SASEGT. This CDR3 comprises 17 residues. Written as DNA, the CDR3 is TGTGCCAGCAGTGAAAGACTAGCGGGGGGCGGCACAGATACGCAGTATTTT. Translated: CASSERLAGGGTDTQYF.

The chain has TRBV6-5 and TRBJ1-2; D gene ambiguous. V shed 3 bases and J shed 8 bases, with 13 bases lying between them. This CDR3 comprises 13 residues. Germline V gene data show CDR1 as MNHEY and CDR2 as SVGAGI. CDR3 nucleotides: TGTGCCAGCAGTTATTCCGACCGAGGGGGCTACACCTTC. Protein product: CASSYSDRGGYTF.

The genes are TRBV10-3 and TRBJ2-2; D is undetermined. This CDR3 is 13 amino acids long. Germline-derived CDR1 and CDR2 are ENHRY and SYGVKD. Trimming left V 11 bases short and J 4 bases short, with 14 bases between. CDR3 bases: TGTGCCGGCTCAAGCGTGGGCACCGGGGAGCTGTTTTTT. It specifies CAGSSVGTGELFF.

This chain links TRBV30 with TRBJ2-2; 14 positions match TRBD2. This CDR3 contains 15 residues. CDR1 is GTSNPN and CDR2 is SVGIG in the germline V gene (reference sequence). J was trimmed by 3 bases and V by 3 bases; bases with no gene match: 0. The CDR3 sequence: CAWRGLAGDTGELFF. CDR3 DNA: TGTGCCTGGAGGGGACTAGCGGGGGACACCGGGGAGCTGTTTTTT.

The V and J genes are TRBV2 and TRBJ1-1, with D maybe TRBD1 (5 bases). V lost 2 bases, J lost 1 base, and 11 bases lay in between. Per the germline V gene, CDR1 is SNHLY and CDR2 is FYNNEI. This CDR3 comprises 15 residues. CDR3 DNA: TGTGCCAGCAGTGAACAGGGCGGAAGGAACACTGAAGCTTTCTTT. It is translated as CASSEQGGRNTEAFF.

The V call is TRBV6-1, the J call TRBJ2-3, with 7 bases that match TRBD2. Trimming cost V 6 bases and J 2 bases; bases outside gene matches: 5. Germline V gene lookup returns CDR1 MNHNS and CDR2 SASEGT. There are 14 residues in the CDR3. As DNA, the CDR3 is TGTGCCAGCAGCCGGGACTATAACACAGATACGCAGTATTTT. This codes for CASSRDYNTDTQYF.

The chain carries TRBV6-1 and TRBJ1-6, with TRBD1 identical over 7 bases. CDR3 length equals 16 residues. With 3 bases clipped from V and 9 bases from J, the junction kept 11 bases outside the gene matches. Germline CDR1 and CDR2: MNHNS and SASEGT. The CDR3 loop reads CASSDSLWDSRSPLHF. The CDR3 nucleotides read TGTGCCAGCAGTGATAGCTTGTGGGACAGCCGTTCACCCCTCCACTTT.

This clone was observed a single time. This rearrangement joins TRBV5-1 to TRBJ2-3, with D hard to call. Germline CDR1 reads SGHRS; CDR2 reads YFSETQ. The CDR3 has 14 residues. Trimming took 2 bases from V and 2 from J, leaving 9 bases between them. The CDR3 loop reads CASSLAINTDTQYF. The CDR3 bases are TGCGCCAGCAGCTTAGCGATAAACACAGATACGCAGTATTTT. Full variable domain (missing parts from reference TRBV5-1 and TRBJ2-3): KAGVTQTPRYLIKTRGQQVTLSCSPISGHRSVSWYQQTPGQGLQFLFEYFSETQRNKGNFPGRFSGRQFSNSRSEMNVSTLELGDSALYLCASSLAINTDTQYFGPGTRLTVL.

Only one count was recorded for this clone. This chain joins TRBV4-2 and TRBJ2-2; D gene uncertain. V lost 1 base, J lost 0 bases, and 12 bases lay in between. In germline, CDR1 is LGHNA, CDR2 YNFKEQ. This CDR3 is built from 17 residues. The CDR3 loop is CASSQVLDPANTGELFF. CDR3 in DNA: TGTGCCAGCAGCCAAGTACTGGACCCCGCGAACACCGGGGAGCTGTTTTTT.

The genes are TRBV2 and TRBJ2-5; D ambiguous. The length of the CDR3 is 14 residues. CDR1 SNHLY and CDR2 FYNNEI come from the germline V gene. Trimming pared 9 bases from V and 2 bases from J, leaving 16 bases between. CDR3: CASSLLARQETQYF. CDR3 in DNA: TGTGCCAGTTCCTTACTTGCGCGGCAAGAGACCCAGTACTTC. The complete variable domain, with remaining parts taken from reference TRBV2 and TRBJ2-5, reads EPEVTQTPSHQVTQMGQEVILRCVPISNHLYFYWYRQILGQKVEFLVSFYNNEISEKSEIFDDQFSVERPDGSNFTLKIRSTKLEDSAMYFCASSLLARQETQYFGPGTRLLVL.

This chain uses TRBV29-1 with TRBJ1-4, with a possible D match to TRBD1 (6 bases). The CDR3 covers 15 residues. The V gene's germline CDR1 is SQVTM and CDR2 ANQGSEA. The ends were cut back, 6 bases at V and 5 bases at J, with 19 bases in the middle. The CDR3 spells CSVGGSQGSNEKLFF. The CDR3 coding sequence is TGCAGCGTCGGGGGTTCACAGGGTTCCAATGAAAAACTGTTTTTT.

The chain carries TRBV27 and TRBJ2-4, with 11 bases lining up with TRBD1. V trimming: 3 bases; J trimming: 5 bases; junction bases outside the gene matches: 6. This CDR3 spans 16 amino acids. From germline, CDR1 is MNHEY and CDR2 SMNVEV (reference sequence). The CDR3 protein is CASSLGPDRGQNIQYF. CDR3 sequence (DNA): TGTGCCAGCAGTTTGGGCCCGGACAGGGGGCAAAACATTCAGTACTTC.

The gene calls are TRBV5-1 and TRBJ2-3; TRBD1 is a possible D gene (5 bases). CDR3 length: 14 residues. V gave up 8 bases and J gave up 3 bases, with 16 bases separating them. Germline V gene lookup returns CDR1 SGHRS and CDR2 YFSETQ. CDR3 loop: CASVDGRATDTQYF. CDR3 coding DNA: TGCGCCAGTGTCGACGGCAGGGCAACAGATACGCAGTATTTT.

V is TRBV5-1 and J is TRBJ2-2; D gene unclear. Germline CDR1 and CDR2: SGHRS and YFSETQ. There are 17 residues in the CDR3. The V and J ends lost 1 base and 7 bases respectively, with 20 bases between them. The CDR3 nucleotides read TGCGCCAGCAGCTTGAATAGCTGGGCCTTGTCGGGCGGGGAGCTGTTTTTT. Translated: CASSLNSWALSGGELFF.

The genes are TRBV7-3 and TRBJ2-1; TRBD2 might be the D (7 bases). V lost 0 bases to trimming and J lost 8 bases, with 11 bases between them. The CDR3 length is 14 residues. The germline gives CDR1 SGHTA, CDR2 FQGTGA. The CDR3 sequence is CASSLTGGPDEQFF. The DNA of the CDR3 is TGTGCCAGCAGCTTAACGGGGGGGCCGGATGAGCAGTTCTTC.

This chain uses TRBV30 with TRBJ2-2; the D is unclear. Trimming cost V 4 bases and J 6 bases, with 15 bases left between them. The CDR3 has 14 amino acids. Germline CDR1 and CDR2: GTSNPN and SVGIG (reference sequence). The CDR3 bases are TGTGCCTGGATCCCCGGGCTAGTGGCCGGGGAGCTGTTTTTT. Translation gives CAWIPGLVAGELFF.

J is TRBJ1-5 and V is TRBV6-4; D is perhaps TRBD1 (5 bases). Trimming took 3 bases from V and 5 from J, leaving 29 bases between them. The CDR3 contains 20 residues. The germline V gene encodes CDR1 MRHNA and CDR2 SNTAGT. CDR3 sequence (DNA): TGTGCCAGCAGTGAGCGGCCAGGGCATCAATTTGTGTCGGGGGATCAGCCCCAGCATTTT. It specifies CASSERPGHQFVSGDQPQHF.

The CDR3 protein is CASSPPGLAGGSTDTQYF. The CDR3, as DNA: TGTGCCAGCTCACCTCCGGGACTAGCGGGGGGTAGCACAGATACGCAGTATTTT. The chain uses TRBV18 and TRBJ2-3; 15 bases align to TRBD2. This CDR3 is 18 amino acids long. Germline V lookup: CDR1 KGHSH, CDR2 LQKENI. Unmatched junction bases numbered 4, after V lost 3 bases and J lost 0 bases.

V and J are TRBV7-2 and TRBJ1-3; 7 bases agree with TRBD1. There are 18 residues in the CDR3. J lost 0 bases, V lost 1 base, and 9 bases had no gene match. CDR1 is SGHTA and CDR2 is FQGNSA in the germline V gene. CDR3 in DNA: TGTGCCAGCAGCTTAGTCTTCGACAGGGCGAACTCTGGAAACACCATATATTTT. Its translation is CASSLVFDRANSGNTIYF.

The chain combines TRBV9 with TRBJ1-1; no clear D gene. The length of the CDR3 is 15 residues. Trimming stripped 4 bases from V and 6 bases from J, with 19 bases between. Germline-derived CDR1 and CDR2 are SGDLS and YYNGEE. CDR3 nucleotides: TGTGCCAGCAGCCCCCGGGAGGTCGAACGCTCTGAAGCTTTCTTT. It codes for CASSPREVERSEAFF.

This rearrangement joins TRBV7-2 to TRBJ1-1; D gene ambiguous. This CDR3 spans 13 amino acids. Germline-derived CDR1 and CDR2 are SGHTA and FQGNSA. The V end was cut by 3 bases, the J end by 2 bases, with 7 bases between. CDR3 nucleotide sequence: TGTGCCAGCAGCTTGTTTATTAACACTGAAGCTTTCTTT. Its protein product is CASSLFINTEAFF. The variable domain in full, with the rest retrieved from reference TRBV7-2 and TRBJ1-1, is GAGVSQSPSNKVTEKGKDVELRCDPISGHTALYWYRQSLGQGLEFLIYFQGNSAPDKSGLPSDRFSAERTGGSVSTLTIQRTQQEDSAVYLCASSLFINTEAFFGQGTRLTVV.

The chain combines TRBV27 with TRBJ2-7; the D is unclear. CDR1 and CDR2 (germline): MNHEY, SMNVEV (reference sequence). Trimming removed 0 bases from V and 4 bases from J, with 1 base in between. This CDR3 comprises 11 residues. The CDR3 nucleotides read TGTGCCAGCAGTTTATCGTACGAGCAGTACTTC. Translation: CASSLSYEQYF.

The gene calls are TRBV9 and TRBJ1-1; 9 nucleotides line up with TRBD1. V lost 4 bases, J lost 1 base, and 5 bases stayed unmatched. Germline V gene data show CDR1 as SGDLS and CDR2 as YYNGEE. The CDR3 totals 15 residues. CDR3 region: CASSRGQGRNTEAFF. The CDR3 nucleotides read TGTGCCAGCAGCAGGGGACAGGGACGGAACACTGAAGCTTTCTTT.